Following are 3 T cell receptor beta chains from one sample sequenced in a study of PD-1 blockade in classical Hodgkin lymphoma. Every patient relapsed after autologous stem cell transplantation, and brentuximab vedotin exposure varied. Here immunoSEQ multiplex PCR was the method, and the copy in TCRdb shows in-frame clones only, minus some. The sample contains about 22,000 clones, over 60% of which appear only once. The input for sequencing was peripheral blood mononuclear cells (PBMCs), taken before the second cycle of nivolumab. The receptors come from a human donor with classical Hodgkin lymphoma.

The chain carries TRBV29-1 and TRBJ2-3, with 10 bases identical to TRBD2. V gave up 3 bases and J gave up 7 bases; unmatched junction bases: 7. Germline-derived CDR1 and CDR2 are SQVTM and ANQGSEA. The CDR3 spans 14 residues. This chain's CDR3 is CSVDGLAGEYTQYF. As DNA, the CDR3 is TGCAGCGTTGATGGTCTAGCGGGAGAGTATACGCAGTATTTT.

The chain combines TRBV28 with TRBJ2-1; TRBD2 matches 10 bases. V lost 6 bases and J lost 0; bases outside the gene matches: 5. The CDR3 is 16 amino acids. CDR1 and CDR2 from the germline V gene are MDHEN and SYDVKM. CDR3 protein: CASRTSGPTSYNEQFF. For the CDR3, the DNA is TGTGCCAGCAGGACTAGCGGGCCGACCTCCTACAATGAGCAGTTCTTC.

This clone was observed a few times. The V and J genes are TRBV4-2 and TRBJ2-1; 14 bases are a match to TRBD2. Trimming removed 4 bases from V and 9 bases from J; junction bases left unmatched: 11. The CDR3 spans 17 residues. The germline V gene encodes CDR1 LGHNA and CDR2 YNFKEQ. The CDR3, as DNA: TGTGCCAGCAGCCCAATAATTGGGACTAGCGGGAGTGGTGAGCAGTTCTTC. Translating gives CASSPIIGTSGSGEQFF.